The 19 T cell receptor beta chains presented below share a single source sample, sequenced in a study of T cells in Graves' hyperthyroidism and ophthalmopathy. The source material, RNA transcripts, was used to amplify TCR beta CDR3 regions. During a first-round RT-PCR of the TCR CDR3, the HTBI primer set was used. MiXCR, run by TCRdb on the multiplex PCR reads, gives a single entry per CDR3 protein. Among approximately 410,000 distinct CDR3 sequences listed, roughly 14% were seen once. What was sequenced was blood. These receptors were collected from a young man with Graves' ophthalmopathy.

This clonotype was seen at least ten times. This may come from a read error, since a much larger clone is one base off. The genes are TRBV11-2 and TRBJ1-2; D ambiguous. The CDR3 is made up of 14 amino acids. Germline V gene data show CDR1 as SGHAT and CDR2 as FQNNGV. The DNA for the CDR3 is TGTGCCGGCAGCTTACGTCCAGCCTTCTATGGCTACACCTTC. Amino acids: CAGSLRPAFYGYTF.

The V gene is TRBV4-1, the J gene TRBJ1-6; possible D gene TRBD1, 5 bases. The CDR3 loop spans 18 amino acids. CDR1 is MGHRA and CDR2 is YSYEKL in the germline V gene. With 3 bases removed from V and 9 bases from J, the gap between germline ends came to 24 bases. The CDR3 loop reads CASSQGPGGITTISPLHF. The CDR3 DNA reads TGCGCCAGCAGCCAGGGGCCGGGAGGCATTACTACGATTTCACCCCTCCACTTT.

This clonotype has just a few counts. A read error is likely, as this CDR3 ends without the conserved phenylalanine or tryptophan. The chain links TRBV18 to TRBJ1-1; possible D gene TRBD1, 6 bases. This CDR3 has 15 residues. Germline loops: CDR1 KGHSH, CDR2 LQKENI. Trimming stripped 1 base from V and 5 bases from J, with 14 bases between. CDR3 sequence reads: CASSPQPLGATEAFL. In nucleotides, the CDR3 is TGTGCCAGCTCACCACAGCCGTTGGGGGCAACTGAAGCTTTCCTT.

This chain uses TRBV19 with TRBJ2-5, with D perhaps matching TRBD1 or TRBD2 (5 bases each). The CDR3 is 13 residues long. Germline-derived CDR1 and CDR2 are LNHDA and SQIVND (reference sequence). Deletions cut 6 bases from V and 5 bases from J, with 13 bases between. The chain's CDR3 is CASRMWGGETQYF. In nucleotides, the CDR3 is TGTGCCAGTAGGATGTGGGGCGGGGAGACCCAGTACTTC.

This clonotype was counted only a few times. The chain links TRBV4-2 to TRBJ1-4; maybe TRBD1 (5 bases). The CDR3 is 14 residues long. The V gene's germline CDR1 is LGHNA and CDR2 YNFKEQ. With 0 bases removed from V and 3 bases from J, the gap between germline ends came to 5 bases. CDR3 bases: TGTGCCAGCAGCCAAGACAGGGCTAATGAAAAACTGTTTTTT. Protein: CASSQDRANEKLFF.

CDR3 sequence: CASSPSSGPLSYEQYF. Here the CDR3 DNA reads TGTGCCAGCTCACCTTCTAGCGGGCCCCTATCCTACGAGCAGTACTTC. V and J are TRBV18 and TRBJ2-7, with TRBD2 matching over 8 bases. The V gene's germline CDR1 is KGHSH and CDR2 LQKENI. This CDR3 has 16 amino acids. V dropped 3 bases and J dropped 1; count of bases not matched to a gene: 8.

Comment on this clonotype: A read error may explain this, as a much larger clone is one base away. This sequence joins TRBV5-1 and TRBJ1-5; tentative D call: TRBD1 (5 bases). Germline V gene data show CDR1 as SGHRS and CDR2 as YFSETQ. Deletions cut 0 bases from V and 6 bases from J, with 10 bases between. The CDR3 contains 14 residues. The CDR3 coding sequence is TGCGCCAGCAGCTTGGGGCAGAGGGGTCAGCCCCAGCATTTT. It translates to CASSLGQRGQPQHF. The full variable domain, rest sourced from reference TRBV5-1 and TRBJ1-5, is KAGVTQTPRYLIKTRGQQVTLSCSPISGHRSVSWYQQTPGQGLQFLFEYFSETQRNKGNFPGRFSGRQFSNSRSEMNVSTLELGDSALYLCASSLGQRGQPQHFGDGTRLSIL.

The chain recombines TRBV28 with TRBJ2-2; 7 nucleotides line up with TRBD1. The V gene end was trimmed by 6 bases and the J gene end by 4 bases; junction bases not matched to a gene: 8. The germline V gene has CDR1 MDHEN and CDR2 SYDVKM. The CDR3 spans 15 residues. CDR3 sequence reads: CASRPRQGGTGELFF. The CDR3 region has the DNA TGTGCCAGCAGACCTCGACAGGGCGGCACCGGGGAGCTGTTTTTT.

The table lists this clonotype with many counts. The CDR3 DNA reads as TGTGCCAGCAGCTTATACGGAGTATACAATGAGCAGTTCTTC. This gives the protein CASSLYGVYNEQFF. The V call is TRBV13, the J call TRBJ2-1, with unresolved D. V shed 2 bases and J shed 4 bases, with 9 bases lying between them. The CDR3 runs to 14 residues. Per the germline V gene, CDR1 is PRHDT and CDR2 is FYEKMQ (reference sequence).

In regard to this clonotype: This may be a read error, as it is one base from a much larger clone. V gene TRBV20-1 combines with J gene TRBJ2-7; D might be TRBD1 or TRBD2, each matching 7 bases. The DNA end is a closer match to TRBJ2-1, so the J assignment may be wrong. This CDR3 comprises 13 residues. Germline CDR1 and CDR2: DFQATT and SNEGSKA (reference sequence). CDR3 residues: CSGEGRGSYEQFF. For the CDR3, the DNA is TGCAGTGGGGAGGGCAGGGGGTCCTACGAGCAGTTCTTC.

At least ten counts were recorded for this clonotype. This rearrangement joins TRBV28 to TRBJ2-7; TRBD1 agrees at 9 bases. Trimming at V came to 5 bases and at J to 3 bases, leaving 8 bases not matched to a gene. Germline V gene sequence: CDR1 MDHEN, CDR2 SYDVKM. The length of the CDR3 is 15 residues. The DNA for the CDR3 is TGTGCCAGCAGTATTTCCGGGACAGGGCTCTACGAGCAGTACTTC. Translated: CASSISGTGLYEQYF.

This clonotype was found many times. The chain is built from TRBV11-2 and TRBJ2-1; no clear D gene. CDR3 length equals 12 residues. CDR1 SGHAT and CDR2 FQNNGV come from the germline V gene. Trimming shortened V by 2 bases and J by 10 bases, and 9 bases separated the two germline ends. The CDR3 coding sequence is TGTGCCAGCAGCTTAAGCCCCCCGGAGCAGTTCTTC. Its protein is CASSLSPPEQFF.

The CDR3 DNA reads as TGCAGTGCTATCACAGCCTATGGCTACACCTTC. Its translation is CSAITAYGYTF. This sequence joins TRBV20-1 and TRBJ1-2; D unclear. V shed 4 bases and J shed 4 bases, with 7 bases lying between them. The CDR3 is 11 residues long. Germline V gives CDR1 DFQATT, CDR2 SNEGSKA (reference sequence).

This clonotype was seen ten or more times. This chain links TRBV18 with TRBJ2-7; the match to TRBD1 covers 7 bases. The CDR3 spans 15 residues. Germline V lookup: CDR1 KGHSH, CDR2 LQKENI. V shed 2 bases, J shed 2 bases, and the junction held 6 bases outside the gene matches. The CDR3 DNA follows: TGTGCCAGCTCACCAAAACAGGGGTCACCCTACGAGCAGTACTTC. Its protein is CASSPKQGSPYEQYF.

This rearrangement joins TRBV10-3 to TRBJ2-1; 9 bases align to TRBD1. J lost 6 bases, V lost 7 bases, and 7 bases had no gene match. The germline CDR1 and CDR2 sequences are ENHRY and SYGVKD. This CDR3 spans 14 amino acids. The chain's CDR3 is CAITPGTGSNEQFF. In DNA, the CDR3 is TGTGCCATCACCCCCGGGACAGGGTCCAATGAGCAGTTCTTC.

The rearrangement links TRBV24-1 to TRBJ1-2; D unclear. The CDR3 is made up of 12 amino acids. CDR1 is KGHDR, CDR2 SFDVKD, per germline. V was shortened by 2 bases and J by 4 bases, with 4 bases between the two germline ends. The DNA for the CDR3 is TGTGCCACCAGTGATTACAGCTATGGCTACACCTTC. Protein: CATSDYSYGYTF.

This clonotype was observed at least ten times. This chain uses TRBV2 with TRBJ1-2; D remains unclear. Trimming pared 10 bases from V and 4 bases from J, leaving 10 bases between. CDR1 is SNHLY, CDR2 FYNNEI, per germline. CDR3 length equals 11 residues. The CDR3 DNA follows: TGTGCCACCCCGGGGAGCTATGGCTACACCTTC. Translated, it gives CATPGSYGYTF.

This clonotype was counted at least ten times. The chain joins TRBV13 to TRBJ2-7, with TRBD2 matching over 10 bases. Trimming at V came to 0 bases and at J to 2 bases, leaving 4 bases not matched to a gene. CDR3 length equals 16 residues. Germline lookup yields CDR1 PRHDT and CDR2 FYEKMQ (reference sequence). CDR3 amino acids: CASSLGWTSGTYEQYF. CDR3 sequence (DNA): TGTGCCAGCAGCTTAGGGTGGACTAGCGGAACCTACGAGCAGTACTTC.

This clonotype was detected many times. The chain uses TRBV18 and TRBJ1-2, with D possibly matching TRBD1 (6 bases). The CDR3 contains 15 residues. Per the germline V gene, CDR1 is KGHSH and CDR2 is LQKENI. The ends were cut back, 3 bases at V and 1 base at J, with 12 bases in the middle. CDR3 sequence: CASSPVAGDNYGYTF. The CDR3 nucleotides read TGTGCCAGCTCACCGGTCGCAGGGGATAACTATGGCTACACCTTC.